Sequencing of this TCR beta chain was carried out in a study of T cell changes during pregnancy in multiple sclerosis. Germline loops: CDR1 SGHTA, CDR2 FQGNSA. J gave up 0 bases and V 3 bases, and 8 bases lay outside the gene matches. The length of the CDR3 is 16 residues. This table comes from immunoSEQ multiplex PCR, and its TCRdb copy is limited to in-frame clones, with some not included. Found here are tens of thousands of clones, roughly 92% of them singletons; the top ten hold 1.3%. The source of this sequence is a female donor with multiple sclerosis, enrolled in a pregnancy study. Sequenced input: peripheral blood. V is TRBV7-2 and J is TRBJ2-7; 7 bases are a match to TRBD2. The CDR3, as DNA: TGTGCCAGCAGCTTCTGGGCGGGAGAAATCTCCTACGAGCAGTACTTC. Protein product: CASSFWAGEISYEQYF.